This TCR beta chain comes out of a study of T cells of healthy individuals. TCRdb reprocessed the 5' RACE reads with MiXCR, giving one entry per CDR3 protein. The data hold about 96,000 distinct CDR3 sequences, with 17% observed a single time. From germline, CDR1 is SGHVS and CDR2 FNYEAQ. This CDR3 has 16 residues. Losses at the gene ends were 5 bases for V and 5 bases for J; bases not matched to a gene: 10. The sequence was obtained from a human donor in good health. The V gene is TRBV7-6, the J gene TRBJ2-2; 8 bases are shared with TRBD2. For the CDR3, the DNA is TGTGCCAGCAGCAAACCCGCTAGCGGGCGTACCGGGGAGCTGTTTTTT. It yields the protein CASSKPASGRTGELFF.